This TCR beta chain was sequenced in a study of human CD8 memory T cell subsets. UMI-labeled 5' RACE was used, and it produced the TCR beta libraries. TCRdb reanalyzed the 5' RACE reads and collapses them to one entry per CDR3 protein, without DNA. This repertoire includes about 4,700 distinct CDR3 sequences. This CDR3 is built from 15 residues. The germline gives CDR1 MNHNS, CDR2 SASEGT. Input material: CD8+ T cells from PBMCs. The chain couples TRBV6-1 to TRBJ2-3; TCRdb names TRBD2, which stays unverified in the absence of DNA. The clonotype comes from a human donor in good health. CDR3 loop: CASQGLAGGTDTQYF.